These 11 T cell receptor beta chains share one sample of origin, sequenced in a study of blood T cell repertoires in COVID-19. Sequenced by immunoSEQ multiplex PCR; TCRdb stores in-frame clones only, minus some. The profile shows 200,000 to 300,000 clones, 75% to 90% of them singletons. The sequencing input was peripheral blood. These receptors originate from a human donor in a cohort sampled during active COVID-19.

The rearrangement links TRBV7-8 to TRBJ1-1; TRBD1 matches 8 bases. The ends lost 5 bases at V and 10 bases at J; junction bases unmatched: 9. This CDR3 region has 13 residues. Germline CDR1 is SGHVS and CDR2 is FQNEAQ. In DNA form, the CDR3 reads TGTGCCAGCAGCGCCGGACAGGGTATTCGAGCTTTCTTT. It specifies CASSAGQGIRAFF.

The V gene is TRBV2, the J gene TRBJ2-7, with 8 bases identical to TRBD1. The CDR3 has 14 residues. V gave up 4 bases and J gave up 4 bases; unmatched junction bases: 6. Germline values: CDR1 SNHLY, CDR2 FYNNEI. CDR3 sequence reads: CASSVDRGRYEQYF. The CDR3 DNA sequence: TGTGCCAGCAGTGTCGACAGGGGTAGGTACGAGCAGTACTTC. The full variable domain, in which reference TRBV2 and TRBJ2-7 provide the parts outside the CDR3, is EPEVTQTPSHQVTQMGQEVILRCVPISNHLYFYWYRQILGQKVEFLVSFYNNEISEKSEIFDDQFSVERPDGSNFTLKIRSTKLEDSAMYFCASSVDRGRYEQYFGPGTRLTVT.

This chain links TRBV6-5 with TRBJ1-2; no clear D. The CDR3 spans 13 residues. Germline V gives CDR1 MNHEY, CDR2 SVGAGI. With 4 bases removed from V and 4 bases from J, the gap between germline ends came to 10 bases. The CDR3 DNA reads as TGTGCCAGCAGTTTGACTTACGCCTATGGCTACACCTTC. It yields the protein CASSLTYAYGYTF.

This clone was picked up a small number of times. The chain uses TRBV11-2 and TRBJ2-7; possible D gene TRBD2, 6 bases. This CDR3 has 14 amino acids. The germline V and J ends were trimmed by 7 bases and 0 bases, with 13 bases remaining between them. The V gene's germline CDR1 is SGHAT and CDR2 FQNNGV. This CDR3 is CASNLGLTSYEQYF. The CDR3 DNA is TGTGCCAGCAACCTGGGACTTACCTCCTACGAGCAGTACTTC.

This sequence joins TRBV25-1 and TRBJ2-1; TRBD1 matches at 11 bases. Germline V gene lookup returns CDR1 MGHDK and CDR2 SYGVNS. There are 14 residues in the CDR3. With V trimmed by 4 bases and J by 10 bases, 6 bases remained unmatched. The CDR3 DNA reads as TGTGCCAGCAGTGGTCCCGGGACAGGGGGGGAGCAGTTCTTC. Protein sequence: CASSGPGTGGEQFF.

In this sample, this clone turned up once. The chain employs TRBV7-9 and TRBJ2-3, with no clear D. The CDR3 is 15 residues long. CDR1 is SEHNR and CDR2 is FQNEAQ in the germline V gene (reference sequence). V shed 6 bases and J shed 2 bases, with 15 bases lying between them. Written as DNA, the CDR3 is TGTGCCAGCAGTGTAATGGCGGCGGACACAGATACGCAGTATTTT. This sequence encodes CASSVMAADTDTQYF.

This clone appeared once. Here the CDR3 reads CASSLGQSLDEQFF. CDR3 in DNA: TGTGCCAGCAGCTTAGGCCAAAGTTTAGATGAGCAGTTCTTC. The chain is built from TRBV13 and TRBJ2-1, with D unresolved. CDR1 and CDR2 (germline): PRHDT, FYEKMQ (reference sequence). Deletions cut 0 bases from V and 8 bases from J, with 11 bases between. This CDR3 has 14 amino acids.

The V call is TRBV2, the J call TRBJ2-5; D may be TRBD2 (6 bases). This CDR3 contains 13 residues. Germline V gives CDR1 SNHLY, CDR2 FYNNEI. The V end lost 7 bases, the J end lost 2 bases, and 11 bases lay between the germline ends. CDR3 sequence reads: CASNGGRQETQYF. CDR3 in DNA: TGTGCCAGCAATGGGGGGAGGCAAGAGACCCAGTACTTC.

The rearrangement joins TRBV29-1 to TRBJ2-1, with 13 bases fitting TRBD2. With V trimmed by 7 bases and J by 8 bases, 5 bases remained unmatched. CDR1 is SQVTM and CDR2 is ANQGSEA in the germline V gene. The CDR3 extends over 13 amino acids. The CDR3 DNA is TGCAGCGCAACTAGCGGGAGGGCTGATGAGCAGTTCTTC. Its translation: CSATSGRADEQFF.

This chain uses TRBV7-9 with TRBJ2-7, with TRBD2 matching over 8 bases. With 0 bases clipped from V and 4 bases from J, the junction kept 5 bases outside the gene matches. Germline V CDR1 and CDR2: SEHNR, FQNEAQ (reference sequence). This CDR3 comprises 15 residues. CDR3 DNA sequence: TGTGCCAGCAGCTTAGCGGGACTAGTTAGGTACGAGCAGTACTTC. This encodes CASSLAGLVRYEQYF.

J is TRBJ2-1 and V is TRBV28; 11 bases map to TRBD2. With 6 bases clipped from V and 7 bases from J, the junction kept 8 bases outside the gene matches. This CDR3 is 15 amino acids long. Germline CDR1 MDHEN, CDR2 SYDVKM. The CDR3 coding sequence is TGTGCCAGCAGATTTAGCGGGGGGGCCTCAAATGAGCAGTTCTTC. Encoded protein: CASRFSGGASNEQFF.